The 18 T cell receptor beta chains reported below all come from one sample, sequenced in a study of shared clonotypes between healthy human individuals. The data were produced by immunoSEQ multiplex PCR, yet TCRdb's version contains in-frame clones alone and is incomplete. Of around 1,900,000 clones listed, 80% to 95% are singletons. Naive CD8 cells, CD45RO-negative and positively selected for CCR7, excluded terminally differentiated effector memory CD45RA+ cells. Sequencing was carried out using naive CD8+ T cells from PBMCs. These receptors originate from a man younger than 30 in good health. Some clones in this sample may be carry-over from other donors' samples.

As to this clone: In the same sample, other DNA sequences code for this CDR3. V usage is TRBV28 and J usage is TRBJ2-7; no reliable D call. CDR1 and CDR2 from the germline V gene are MDHEN and SYDVKM. V was clipped by 3 bases and J by 2 bases, with 11 bases between them. The CDR3 consists of 14 residues. The CDR3 region is CASSFRLRPYEQYF. The CDR3 nucleotides are TGTGCCAGCAGTTTTCGACTTAGGCCCTACGAGCAGTACTTC.

This chain links TRBV27 with TRBJ2-2; TRBD2 matches at 9 bases. The junction had 14 bases not matched to a gene; V was cut back by 1 base and J by 5 bases. Looked up from germline, CDR1 is MNHEY and CDR2 is SMNVEV (reference sequence). This CDR3 comprises 19 residues. The DNA for the CDR3 is TGTGCCAGCAGTTTATTAAAGGGCGGGAGGGCCTTCGGGACCGGGGAGCTGTTTTTT. Amino acid sequence: CASSLLKGGRAFGTGELFF.

The chain is built from TRBV11-2 and TRBJ1-1; D ambiguous. V was trimmed by 4 bases and J by 4 bases, leaving 10 bases between them. The V gene's germline CDR1 is SGHAT and CDR2 FQNNGV. CDR3 length equals 13 residues. CDR3 coding DNA: TGTGCCAGCAGCTCACCCTGGGGCACTGAAGCTTTCTTT. Translation: CASSSPWGTEAFF.

This clone was seen only once. The V call is TRBV14, the J call TRBJ2-7; 7 bases match TRBD1. The trim removed 4 bases at V and 2 bases at J, leaving 2 bases unmatched. The germline V gene has CDR1 SGHDN and CDR2 FVKESK. This CDR3 spans 13 amino acids. CDR3: CASSPGQPYEQYF. The DNA of the CDR3 is TGTGCCAGCAGCCCGGGACAGCCCTACGAGCAGTACTTC.

The chain is built from TRBV20-1 and TRBJ2-1; D is uncertain. Germline V gene lookup returns CDR1 DFQATT and CDR2 SNEGSKA (reference sequence). Trimming left V 5 bases short and J 8 bases short, with 4 bases between. CDR3 length: 9 amino acids. The CDR3 reads CSAEHEQFF. CDR3 in DNA: TGCAGTGCTGAACATGAGCAGTTCTTC.

The V gene is TRBV7-9, the J gene TRBJ2-1, with D possibly being TRBD2 (5 bases). This CDR3 is built from 15 residues. The germline V gene encodes CDR1 SEHNR and CDR2 FQNEAQ (reference sequence). Trimming left V 5 bases short and J 0 bases short, with 11 bases between. The CDR3 here is CASSQSGPSYNEQFF. DNA of the CDR3: TGTGCCAGCAGCCAGAGCGGACCCTCCTACAATGAGCAGTTCTTC.

The rearrangement uses TRBV28 and TRBJ2-3, with unresolved D. The CDR3 covers 14 residues. The V end was cut by 3 bases, the J end by 2 bases, with 9 bases between. Germline CDR1 is MDHEN and CDR2 is SYDVKM. CDR3 in amino acids: CASSFSPDTDTQYF. The CDR3 bases are TGTGCCAGCAGTTTTTCCCCCGACACAGATACGCAGTATTTT. The full variable domain, completed using reference TRBV28 and TRBJ2-3, is DVKVTQSSRYLVKRTGEKVFLECVQDMDHENMFWYRQDPGLGLRLIYFSYDVKMKEKGDIPEGYSVSREKKERFSLILESASTNQTSMYLCASSFSPDTDTQYFGPGTRLTVL.

The CDR3 reads CASSDTGLAYNEQFF. Written as DNA, the CDR3 is TGTGCCAGCAGCGACACGGGACTAGCCTACAATGAGCAGTTCTTC. The chain is built from TRBV7-2 and TRBJ2-1; 8 nucleotides align to TRBD2. CDR1 is SGHTA and CDR2 is FQGNSA in the germline V gene. The CDR3 totals 15 residues. J gave up 2 bases and V 5 bases, and 5 bases lay outside the gene matches.

The gene calls are TRBV27 and TRBJ2-2; 8 nucleotides align to TRBD1. The CDR3 is 14 residues long. Germline V gene data show CDR1 as MNHEY and CDR2 as SMNVEV (reference sequence). Losses at the gene ends were 8 bases for V and 4 bases for J; bases not matched to a gene: 6. The CDR3 DNA sequence: TGTGCCAGCGGATGGACAGGGTCCACCGGGGAGCTGTTTTTT. It codes for CASGWTGSTGELFF.

The chain combines TRBV19 with TRBJ1-1, with unresolved D. The CDR3 spans 14 residues. Trimming left V 5 bases short and J 1 base short, with 11 bases between. Germline V gene sequence: CDR1 LNHDA, CDR2 SQIVND (reference sequence). The CDR3 region is CASSYGEGNTEAFF. The CDR3 DNA reads as TGTGCCAGTAGTTACGGAGAAGGGAACACTGAAGCTTTCTTT.

The V gene is TRBV15, the J gene TRBJ2-7; D is perhaps TRBD1 or TRBD2 (5 bases each). V was shortened by 6 bases and J by 4 bases, with 13 bases between the two germline ends. The CDR3 totals 13 residues. CDR1 and CDR2 from the germline V gene are LNHNV and YYDKDF (reference sequence). CDR3 DNA: TGTGCCACCAGGGGGACGGGTATGTACGAGCAGTACTTC. Its protein product is CATRGTGMYEQYF.

The J gene is TRBJ2-1, the V gene TRBV11-3; D perhaps matches TRBD1 (5 bases). V was trimmed by 10 bases and J by 10 bases, leaving 14 bases between them. The CDR3 contains 11 residues. Germline V gene sequence: CDR1 SGHNT, CDR2 YENEEA. Here the CDR3 reads CATPRGREQFF. In DNA form, the CDR3 reads TGTGCCACCCCAAGGGGCAGGGAGCAGTTCTTC.

A remark on this clone: Within the sample, other DNA sequences also encode this same CDR3. The rearrangement uses TRBV27 and TRBJ2-1; 12 bases are shared with TRBD2. The CDR3 covers 15 residues. CDR1 is MNHEY and CDR2 is SMNVEV in the germline V gene (reference sequence). J was trimmed by 4 bases and V by 5 bases; bases with no gene match: 3. This chain's CDR3 is CASSPGTSGYNEQFF. In DNA form, the CDR3 reads TGTGCCAGCAGTCCAGGGACTAGCGGGTACAATGAGCAGTTCTTC.

The chain is built from TRBV5-1 and TRBJ2-7; 10 bases align to TRBD1. J was trimmed by 4 bases and V by 4 bases; bases with no gene match: 11. The CDR3 has 16 amino acids. Germline V gives CDR1 SGHRS, CDR2 YFSETQ. CDR3 coding DNA: TGCGCCAGCAGCCCGAGGACAGGGGGTTCCGGATACGAGCAGTACTTC. It encodes CASSPRTGGSGYEQYF.

This chain uses TRBV27 with TRBJ2-7, with D possibly matching TRBD2 (5 bases). The CDR3 loop spans 12 amino acids. Looked up from germline, CDR1 is MNHEY and CDR2 is SMNVEV (reference sequence). Deletions cut 8 bases from V and 7 bases from J, with 15 bases between. Written as DNA, the CDR3 is TGTGCCAGCCGGACTCGAAATGAGGAGCAGTACTTC. Protein product: CASRTRNEEQYF.

The V call is TRBV19, the J call TRBJ2-2, with 15 bases matching TRBD2. Trimming at V came to 4 bases and at J to 5 bases, leaving 11 bases not matched to a gene. Germline CDR1 and CDR2: LNHDA and SQIVND (reference sequence). The CDR3 is 19 amino acids. CDR3 coding DNA: TGTGCCAGTAGTACAGGGTCCGGACTAGCGGGAGGGCCAACCGGGGAGCTGTTTTTT. Its protein product is CASSTGSGLAGGPTGELFF.

The chain joins TRBV5-4 to TRBJ2-7; 15 nucleotides align to TRBD2. With V trimmed by 4 bases and J by 7 bases, 6 bases remained unmatched. CDR3 length: 15 residues. CDR1 and CDR2 (germline): SGHNT, YYREEE (reference sequence). The CDR3 bases are TGTGCCAGCAGCCCGGGACTAGCGGGAGGAGGGGAGCAGTACTTC. This sequence encodes CASSPGLAGGGEQYF.

The chain links TRBV10-1 to TRBJ2-7, with D uncertain. The CDR3 runs to 11 residues. Per the germline V gene, CDR1 is WNHNN and CDR2 is SYGVQD (reference sequence). V dropped 0 bases and J dropped 5 bases, with 2 bases sitting between them. In DNA, the CDR3 is TGCGCCAGCAGTGAGTCCAACGAGCAGTACTTC. Translating it yields CASSESNEQYF.